Shown below are 25 T cell receptor beta chains from a single sample sequenced in a study of blood T cell repertoires in COVID-19. Sequencing used immunoSEQ multiplex PCR; TCRdb keeps in-frame clones, though not all of them. The table includes about 240,000 clones, roughly four fifths detected once. The sample was peripheral blood. Receptors were obtained from a woman aged 55 to 70 with active or convalescent COVID-19.

The chain combines TRBV25-1 with TRBJ2-5; D is perhaps TRBD2 (6 bases). Germline lookup yields CDR1 MGHDK and CDR2 SYGVNS. V lost 3 bases and J lost 5, with 13 bases in between. CDR3 length: 14 residues. This CDR3 reads CASSDGGAGETQYF. As DNA, the CDR3 is TGTGCCAGCAGTGATGGAGGGGCTGGGGAGACCCAGTACTTC.

This rearrangement joins TRBV6-6 to TRBJ1-1; 9 positions agree with TRBD1. Germline lookup yields CDR1 MNHNY and CDR2 SVGAGI (reference sequence). This CDR3 has 15 residues. With V trimmed by 3 bases and J by 3 bases, 5 bases remained unmatched. The CDR3 nucleotides are TGTGCCAGCAGTTATGGGACAGGGAGACACACTGAAGCTTTCTTT. Its protein is CASSYGTGRHTEAFF.

The V call is TRBV4-2, the J call TRBJ1-1; D call uncertain. This CDR3 spans 16 amino acids. V lost 1 base and J 1 base, leaving 13 bases between the germline ends. Germline loops: CDR1 LGHNA, CDR2 YNFKEQ. CDR3 DNA sequence: TGTGCCAGCAGCCAAGGGCGGGGAGCCCCGAACACTGAAGCTTTCTTT. Encoded protein: CASSQGRGAPNTEAFF.

V is TRBV5-1 and J is TRBJ1-5, with D unclear. The CDR3 length is 14 residues. V lost 5 bases and J 3 bases, leaving 12 bases between the germline ends. The germline V gene encodes CDR1 SGHRS and CDR2 YFSETQ. The CDR3 DNA is TGCGCCAGCAGGACGGAGGGCCCCAATCAGCCCCAGCATTTT. This gives the protein CASRTEGPNQPQHF.

The rearrangement joins TRBV19 to TRBJ1-6, with 8 nucleotides matching TRBD1. CDR3 length: 16 amino acids. Losses at the gene ends were 6 bases for V and 9 bases for J; bases not matched to a gene: 13. Germline assignment: CDR1 LNHDA and CDR2 SQIVND (reference sequence). CDR3 sequence (DNA): TGTGCCAGTAGCCAGGACAGGGACTTCGGGGGTTCACCCCTCCACTTT. Protein sequence: CASSQDRDFGGSPLHF.

The chain uses TRBV7-2 and TRBJ1-1; 8 bases fit TRBD1. CDR3 length equals 14 residues. The germline CDR1 and CDR2 sequences are SGHTA and FQGNSA. V trimming: 6 bases; J trimming: 7 bases; junction bases outside the gene matches: 10. The CDR3 DNA is TGTGCCAGCAGTAGAGACAGGGGAATAGGTGAAGCTTTCTTT. Its translation is CASSRDRGIGEAFF.

This clone appeared once. The V and J genes are TRBV9 and TRBJ2-2; D is possibly TRBD2 (5 bases). Germline V gene data show CDR1 as SGDLS and CDR2 as YYNGEE. V was shortened by 1 base and J by 1 base, with 11 bases between the two germline ends. This CDR3 comprises 16 residues. CDR3 region: CASSVRLAMNTGELFF. In DNA, the CDR3 is TGTGCCAGCAGCGTAAGGCTAGCCATGAACACCGGGGAGCTGTTTTTT. Filled out from reference TRBV9 and TRBJ2-2, the complete variable domain reads DSGVTQTPKHLITATGQRVTLRCSPRSGDLSVYWYQQSLDQGLQFLIQYYNGEERAKGNILERFSAQQFPDLHSELNLSSLELGDSALYFCASSVRLAMNTGELFFGEGSRLTVL.

This clone was detected once. The rearrangement joins TRBV7-8 to TRBJ2-1; D remains unclear. The germline gives CDR1 SGHVS, CDR2 FQNEAQ. This CDR3 spans 18 amino acids. The V end was cut by 3 bases, the J end by 0 bases, with 18 bases between. CDR3 DNA: TGTGCCAGCAGCTTCACCCCTAAGTTTCCTCGCTCCTACAATGAGCAGTTCTTC. As protein: CASSFTPKFPRSYNEQFF.

This chain connects TRBV5-1 to TRBJ2-3; possible D gene TRBD2, 6 bases. Germline V gene sequence: CDR1 SGHRS, CDR2 YFSETQ. The CDR3 is made up of 15 amino acids. V was clipped by 4 bases and J by 2 bases, with 14 bases between them. The CDR3 loop reads CASSLWDWDTDTQYF. The DNA for the CDR3 is TGCGCCAGCAGCCTCTGGGACTGGGACACAGATACGCAGTATTTT.

The gene calls are TRBV6-5 and TRBJ2-7; D perhaps matches TRBD2 (6 bases). The germline V gene encodes CDR1 MNHEY and CDR2 SVGAGI. This CDR3 region has 15 residues. V was cut by 2 bases and J by 0 bases, with 11 bases left in between. The CDR3 sequence: CASSYGRGSSYEQYF. CDR3 bases: TGTGCCAGCAGTTACGGGCGGGGAAGCTCCTACGAGCAGTACTTC.

This clone was counted between two and nine times. The CDR3 sequence: CASRTGADYNSPLHF. The DNA for the CDR3 is TGTGCCAGCAGGACTGGGGCGGATTATAATTCACCCCTCCACTTT. The chain employs TRBV6-4 and TRBJ1-6; possibly TRBD1 for D (5 bases). The V gene's germline CDR1 is MRHNA and CDR2 SNTAGT. V lost 6 bases to trimming and J lost 4 bases, with 13 bases between them. CDR3 length equals 15 residues.

This chain joins TRBV28 and TRBJ1-1, with a possible D match to TRBD1 (5 bases). V was cut by 3 bases and J by 2 bases, with 10 bases left in between. CDR3 length equals 14 residues. Germline V gene lookup returns CDR1 MDHEN and CDR2 SYDVKM. CDR3 residues: CASSFGGINTEAFF. In DNA form, the CDR3 reads TGTGCCAGCAGTTTCGGGGGGATAAACACTGAAGCTTTCTTT.

V usage is TRBV10-3 and J usage is TRBJ2-7; 9 bases are shared with TRBD1. The CDR3 contains 14 residues. Germline assignment: CDR1 ENHRY and CDR2 SYGVKD. After removal of 6 bases from V and 4 bases from J, the junction contained 7 bases not matched to a gene. The CDR3 bases are TGTGCCATCAGGGCCGGGACAGGGTCTTACGAGCAGTACTTC. Its protein is CAIRAGTGSYEQYF.

V usage is TRBV3-1 (or the pseudogene TRBV3-2) and J usage is TRBJ2-1; 13 bases fit TRBD2. The trim removed 4 bases at V and 9 bases at J, leaving 12 bases unmatched. The germline V gene encodes CDR1 LGHDT and CDR2 YNNKEL (reference sequence). The CDR3 loop spans 17 amino acids. The chain's CDR3 is CASSPFLLAGGPSEQFF. The CDR3 bases are TGTGCCAGCAGCCCCTTCTTACTAGCGGGGGGGCCGAGTGAGCAGTTCTTC.

V and J are TRBV30 and TRBJ2-1, with a possible D match to TRBD2 (7 bases). Trimming removed 3 bases from V and 0 bases from J, with 12 bases in between. Germline CDR1 reads GTSNPN; CDR2 reads SVGIG (reference sequence). This CDR3 is 15 amino acids long. Here the CDR3 DNA reads TGTGCCTGGAGGCGGGGGCGAAGCTCCTACAATGAGCAGTTCTTC. Translation gives CAWRRGRSSYNEQFF.

V usage is TRBV11-2 and J usage is TRBJ2-7; TRBD1 might be the D (6 bases). Trimming pared 1 base from V and 2 bases from J, leaving 9 bases between. This CDR3 contains 14 residues. Germline-derived CDR1 and CDR2 are SGHAT and FQNNGV. The CDR3 protein is CASSLVTGTYEQYF. The CDR3 DNA reads TGTGCCAGCAGCTTAGTTACAGGGACCTACGAGCAGTACTTC.

This clone was seen a few times. Its ends do not fully match the called genes, so a read error is possible. J is TRBJ1-3 and V is TRBV5-4; perhaps TRBD1 as D (6 bases). CDR1 and CDR2 (germline): SGHNT, YYREEE (reference sequence). The CDR3 contains 15 residues. The CDR3 region has the DNA TGTGCCAGCACCTTGCCAGGGGTAGCCGGAAACACCATATATTTT. Its translation: CASTLPGVAGNTIYF.

The rearrangement links TRBV19 to TRBJ1-1, with 7 bases identical to TRBD1. The ends lost 4 bases at V and 1 base at J; junction bases unmatched: 12. The CDR3 has 17 amino acids. Germline V gene lookup returns CDR1 LNHDA and CDR2 SQIVND (reference sequence). The CDR3 here is CASSTLTGRRWNTEAFF. CDR3 nucleotides: TGTGCCAGTAGTACCTTGACAGGGAGGAGGTGGAACACTGAAGCTTTCTTT.

The chain couples TRBV19 to TRBJ1-5; D call uncertain. CDR3 length equals 10 residues. Germline lookup yields CDR1 LNHDA and CDR2 SQIVND (reference sequence). Trimming shortened V by 10 bases and J by 6 bases, and 7 bases separated the two germline ends. CDR3 region: CATSAQPQHF. The CDR3 DNA follows: TGTGCCACAAGCGCTCAGCCCCAGCATTTT.

J is TRBJ1-3 and V is TRBV18, with D unresolved. Trimming pared 6 bases from V and 0 bases from J, leaving 15 bases between. This CDR3 contains 16 residues. Germline lookup yields CDR1 KGHSH and CDR2 LQKENI. The CDR3 here is CASSLGVRASGNTIYF. CDR3 coding DNA: TGTGCCAGCTCCCTCGGGGTCCGCGCCTCTGGAAACACCATATATTTT.

A remark on this clone: Other DNA sequences of this sample code for an identical CDR3. This chain joins TRBV12-3 or TRBV12-4 and TRBJ1-1; D is unclear. The CDR3 covers 13 residues. V lost 1 base, J lost 5 bases, and 8 bases lay in between. In nucleotides, the CDR3 is TGTGCCAGCAGTTTAGGTGGAGGGACTGAAGCTTTCTTT. Translating it yields CASSLGGGTEAFF.

The CDR3 nucleotides read TGTGCCAGCAGCCAAAGGACAGGGGACGTCACTAATGAAAAACTGTTTTTT. This sequence encodes CASSQRTGDVTNEKLFF. This chain uses TRBV5-6 with TRBJ1-4; 9 positions agree with TRBD1. CDR3 length: 17 residues. Germline lookup yields CDR1 SGHDT and CDR2 YYEEEE. With 4 bases clipped from V and 2 bases from J, the junction kept 9 bases outside the gene matches.

The chain carries TRBV3-1 (or the pseudogene TRBV3-2) and TRBJ2-1; 9 bases agree with TRBD1. This CDR3 is 15 amino acids long. J lost 8 bases, V lost 1 base, and 6 bases had no gene match. In germline, CDR1 is LGHDT, CDR2 YNNKEL (reference sequence). The CDR3: CASSQAGTGIHEQFF. The DNA for the CDR3 is TGTGCCAGCAGCCAAGCGGGGACAGGGATCCATGAGCAGTTCTTC.

V is TRBV28 and J is TRBJ2-7; D gene uncertain. V was cut by 7 bases and J by 3 bases, with 7 bases left in between. The CDR3 loop spans 11 amino acids. Per the germline V gene, CDR1 is MDHEN and CDR2 is SYDVKM. This CDR3 reads CASMGNYEQYF. CDR3 nucleotide sequence: TGTGCCAGCATGGGCAACTACGAGCAGTACTTC.

V usage is TRBV6-5 and J usage is TRBJ1-2; D not resolved. V was pared by 11 bases and J by 3 bases, with 16 bases between. The CDR3 has 13 residues. The germline CDR1 and CDR2 sequences are MNHEY and SVGAGI. The CDR3 loop reads CAARSSSDYGYTF. The CDR3 DNA sequence: TGTGCCGCTCGGTCGAGCAGCGACTATGGCTACACCTTC.